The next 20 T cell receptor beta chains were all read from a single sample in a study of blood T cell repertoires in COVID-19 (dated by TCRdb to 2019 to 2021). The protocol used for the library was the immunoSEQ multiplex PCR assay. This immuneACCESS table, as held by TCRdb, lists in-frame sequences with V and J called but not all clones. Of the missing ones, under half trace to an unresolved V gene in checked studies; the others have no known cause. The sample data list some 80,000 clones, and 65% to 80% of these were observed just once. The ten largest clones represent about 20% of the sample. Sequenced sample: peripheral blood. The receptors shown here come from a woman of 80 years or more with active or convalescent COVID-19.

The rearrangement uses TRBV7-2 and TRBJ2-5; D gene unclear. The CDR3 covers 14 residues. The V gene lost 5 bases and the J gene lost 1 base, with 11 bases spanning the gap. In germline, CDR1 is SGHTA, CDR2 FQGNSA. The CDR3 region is CASSPGVAQETQYF. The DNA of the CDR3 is TGTGCCAGCAGCCCAGGCGTCGCCCAAGAGACCCAGTACTTC.

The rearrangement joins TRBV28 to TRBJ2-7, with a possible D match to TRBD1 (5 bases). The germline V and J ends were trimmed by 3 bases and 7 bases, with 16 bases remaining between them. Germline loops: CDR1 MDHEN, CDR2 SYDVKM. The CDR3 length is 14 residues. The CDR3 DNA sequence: TGTGCCAGCAGTTTGGGGCACACTTTCGAGGAGCAGTACTTC. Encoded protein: CASSLGHTFEEQYF.

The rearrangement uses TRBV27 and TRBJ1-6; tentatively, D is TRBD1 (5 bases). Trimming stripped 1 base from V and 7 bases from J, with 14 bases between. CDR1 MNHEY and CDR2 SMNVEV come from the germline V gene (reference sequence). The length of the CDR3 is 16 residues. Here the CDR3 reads CASSLWAGRTNSPLHF. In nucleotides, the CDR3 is TGTGCCAGCAGTTTATGGGCAGGGCGGACAAATTCACCCCTCCACTTT.

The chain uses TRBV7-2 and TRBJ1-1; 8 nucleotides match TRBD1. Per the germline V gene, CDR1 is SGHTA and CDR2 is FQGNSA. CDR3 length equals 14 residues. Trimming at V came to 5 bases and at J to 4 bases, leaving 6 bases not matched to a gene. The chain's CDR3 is CASSVIQGGTEAFF. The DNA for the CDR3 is TGTGCCAGCAGCGTAATACAGGGGGGCACTGAAGCTTTCTTT. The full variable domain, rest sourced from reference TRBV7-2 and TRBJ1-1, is GAGVSQSPSNKVTEKGKDVELRCDPISGHTALYWYRQSLGQGLEFLIYFQGNSAPDKSGLPSDRFSAERTGGSVSTLTIQRTQQEDSAVYLCASSVIQGGTEAFFGQGTRLTVV.

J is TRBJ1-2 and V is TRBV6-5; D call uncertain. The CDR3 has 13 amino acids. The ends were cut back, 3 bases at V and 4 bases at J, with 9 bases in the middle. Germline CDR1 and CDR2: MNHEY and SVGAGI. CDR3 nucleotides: TGTGCCAGCAGTTATGTAGGAGCCTATGGCTACACCTTC. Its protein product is CASSYVGAYGYTF.

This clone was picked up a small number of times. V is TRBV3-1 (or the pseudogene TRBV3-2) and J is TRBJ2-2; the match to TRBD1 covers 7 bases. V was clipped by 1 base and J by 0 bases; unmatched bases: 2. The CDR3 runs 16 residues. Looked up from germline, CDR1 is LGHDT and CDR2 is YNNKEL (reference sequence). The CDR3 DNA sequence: TGTGCCAGCAGCCAAGGACAGGGAACGAACACCGGGGAGCTGTTTTTT. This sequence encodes CASSQGQGTNTGELFF.

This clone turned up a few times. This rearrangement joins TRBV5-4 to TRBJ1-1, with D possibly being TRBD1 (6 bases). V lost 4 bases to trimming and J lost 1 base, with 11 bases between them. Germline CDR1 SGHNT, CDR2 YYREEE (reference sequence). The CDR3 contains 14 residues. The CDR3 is CASSPPDRNTEAFF. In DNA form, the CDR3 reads TGTGCCAGCAGCCCACCGGACAGGAACACTGAAGCTTTCTTT.

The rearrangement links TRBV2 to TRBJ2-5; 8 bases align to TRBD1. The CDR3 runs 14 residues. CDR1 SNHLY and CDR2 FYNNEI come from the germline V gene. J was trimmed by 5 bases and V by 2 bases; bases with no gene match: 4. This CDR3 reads CASSEQGADETQYF. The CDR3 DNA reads TGTGCCAGCAGTGAACAGGGGGCTGATGAGACCCAGTACTTC.

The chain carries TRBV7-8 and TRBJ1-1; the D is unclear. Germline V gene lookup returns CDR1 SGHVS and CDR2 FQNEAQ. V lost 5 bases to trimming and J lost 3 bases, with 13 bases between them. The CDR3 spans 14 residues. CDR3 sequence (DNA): TGTGCCAGCAGCCCACGTATTCCGGACACTGAAGCTTTCTTT. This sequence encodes CASSPRIPDTEAFF.

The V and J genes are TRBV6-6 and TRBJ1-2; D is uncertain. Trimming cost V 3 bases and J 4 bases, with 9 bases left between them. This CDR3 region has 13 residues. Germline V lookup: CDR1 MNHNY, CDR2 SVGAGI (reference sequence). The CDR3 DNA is TGTGCCAGCAGTTATACAGAGATCTATGGCTACACCTTC. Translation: CASSYTEIYGYTF.

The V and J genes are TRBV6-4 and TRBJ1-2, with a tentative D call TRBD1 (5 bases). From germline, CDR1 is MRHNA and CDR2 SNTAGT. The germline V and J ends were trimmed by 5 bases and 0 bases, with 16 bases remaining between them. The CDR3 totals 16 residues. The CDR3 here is CASSLTSGGTNYGYTF. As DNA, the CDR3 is TGTGCCAGCAGTTTAACCTCTGGGGGGACTAACTATGGCTACACCTTC.

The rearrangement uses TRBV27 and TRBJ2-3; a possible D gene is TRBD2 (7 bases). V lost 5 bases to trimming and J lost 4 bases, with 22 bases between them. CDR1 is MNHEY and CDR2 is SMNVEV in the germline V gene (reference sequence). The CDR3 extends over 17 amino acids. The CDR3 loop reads CASSKQSGGPSPDTQYF. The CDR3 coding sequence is TGTGCCAGCAGTAAACAGTCCGGGGGGCCCTCCCCAGATACGCAGTATTTT.

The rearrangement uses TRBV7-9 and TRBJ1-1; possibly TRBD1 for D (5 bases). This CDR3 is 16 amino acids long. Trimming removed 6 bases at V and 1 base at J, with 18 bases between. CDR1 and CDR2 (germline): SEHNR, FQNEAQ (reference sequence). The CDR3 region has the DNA TGTGCCAGCAGTCACCCTCTCGGGGGAAGGAACACTGAAGCTTTCTTT. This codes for CASSHPLGGRNTEAFF.

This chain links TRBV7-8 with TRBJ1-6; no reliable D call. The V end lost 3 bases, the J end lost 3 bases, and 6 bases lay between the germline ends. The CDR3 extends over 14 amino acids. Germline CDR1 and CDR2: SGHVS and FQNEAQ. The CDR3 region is CASSLRDYNSPLHF. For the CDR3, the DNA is TGTGCCAGCAGCTTGCGGGACTATAATTCACCCCTCCACTTT.

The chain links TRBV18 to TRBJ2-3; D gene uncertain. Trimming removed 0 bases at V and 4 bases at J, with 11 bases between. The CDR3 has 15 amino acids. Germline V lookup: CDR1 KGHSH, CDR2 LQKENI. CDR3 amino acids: CASSPPSVRADTQYF. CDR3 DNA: TGTGCCAGCTCACCACCGAGCGTACGGGCAGATACGCAGTATTTT.

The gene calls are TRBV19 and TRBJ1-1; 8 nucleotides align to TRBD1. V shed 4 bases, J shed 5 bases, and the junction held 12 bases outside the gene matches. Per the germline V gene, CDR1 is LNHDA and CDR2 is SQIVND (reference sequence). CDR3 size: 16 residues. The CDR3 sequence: CASSNFVRTGRTEAFF. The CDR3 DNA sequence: TGTGCCAGTAGTAATTTCGTCAGGACAGGGCGAACTGAAGCTTTCTTT.

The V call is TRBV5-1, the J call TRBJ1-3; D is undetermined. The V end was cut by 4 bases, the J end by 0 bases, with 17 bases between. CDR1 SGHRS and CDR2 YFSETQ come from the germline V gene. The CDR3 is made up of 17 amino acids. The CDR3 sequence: CASSPSPTVSSGNTIYF. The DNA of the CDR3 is TGCGCCAGCAGCCCGTCACCGACTGTCAGCTCTGGAAACACCATATATTTT.

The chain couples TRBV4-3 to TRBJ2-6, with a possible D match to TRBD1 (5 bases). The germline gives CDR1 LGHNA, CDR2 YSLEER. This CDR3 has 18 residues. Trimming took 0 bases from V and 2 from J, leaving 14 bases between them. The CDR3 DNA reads TGCGCCAGCAGCCAAGAATTGGGCTTAGGGGCTGGGGCCAACGTCCTGACTTTC. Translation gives CASSQELGLGAGANVLTF.

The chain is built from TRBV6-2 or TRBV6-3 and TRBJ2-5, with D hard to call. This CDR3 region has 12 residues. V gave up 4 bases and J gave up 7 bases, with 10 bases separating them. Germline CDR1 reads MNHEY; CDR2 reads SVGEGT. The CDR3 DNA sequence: TGTGCCAGCAGTTTGGTTATCGGGACCCAGTACTTC. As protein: CASSLVIGTQYF.

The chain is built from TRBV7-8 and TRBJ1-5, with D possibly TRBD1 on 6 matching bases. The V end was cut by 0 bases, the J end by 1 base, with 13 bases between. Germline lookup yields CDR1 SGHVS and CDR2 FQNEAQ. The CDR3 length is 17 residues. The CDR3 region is CASSLALPDRSNQPQHF. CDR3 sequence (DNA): TGTGCCAGCAGCTTAGCCCTCCCGGACAGAAGCAATCAGCCCCAGCATTTT.